Listed here are 8 T cell receptor beta chains from one sample, sequenced in a study of cytomegalovirus exposure and HLA in healthy donors. 13 Jbeta primers and 60 Vbeta primers were used for the PCR. The protocol was immunoSEQ multiplex PCR, while the TCRdb copy is restricted to in-frame clones and leaves out a portion. The data hold over 110,000 clones, with about 79% observed a single time. Sequenced sample: PBMCs. The source is a male donor in good health and CMV-seronegative.

This clone was detected once. The chain links TRBV10-3 to TRBJ2-3; TRBD2 might be the D (7 bases). V dropped 1 base and J dropped 0 bases, with 17 bases sitting between them. This CDR3 is built from 18 residues. Germline values: CDR1 ENHRY, CDR2 SYGVKD. CDR3 sequence: CAISEFSSGGGSTDTQYF. The DNA of the CDR3 is TGTGCCATCAGTGAGTTTTCTAGCGGAGGGGGTAGCACAGATACGCAGTATTTT.

The chain carries TRBV9 and TRBJ2-5; 14 bases are shared with TRBD2. Matching the DNA end better, TRBJ2-7 makes the J call doubtful. The CDR3 contains 14 residues. The germline CDR1 and CDR2 sequences are SGDLS and YYNGEE. The CDR3 protein is CASSGGLAGVEQYF. CDR3 coding DNA: TGTGCCAGCAGCGGGGGACTAGCGGGAGTCGAGCAGTACTTC.

The V and J genes are TRBV4-2 and TRBJ2-1, with 8 bases lining up with TRBD2. Germline CDR1 is LGHNA and CDR2 is YNFKEQ. J was trimmed by 7 bases and V by 2 bases; bases with no gene match: 7. CDR3 length: 15 amino acids. The CDR3 spells CASSQSLAGINEQFF. DNA for the CDR3: TGTGCCAGCAGCCAATCCTTAGCGGGAATAAATGAGCAGTTCTTC.

The V and J genes are TRBV29-1 and TRBJ2-5, with D perhaps TRBD2 (6 bases). Trimming removed 6 bases from V and 4 bases from J, with 9 bases in between. Germline V gene sequence: CDR1 SQVTM, CDR2 ANQGSEA. The CDR3 consists of 11 residues. CDR3 region: CSVEEGETQYF. As DNA, the CDR3 is TGCAGCGTGGAGGAGGGAGAGACCCAGTACTTC.

The V call is TRBV30, the J call TRBJ2-1; no clear D gene. The CDR3 has 14 amino acids. V was cut by 3 bases and J by 4 bases, with 13 bases left in between. The germline V gene encodes CDR1 GTSNPN and CDR2 SVGIG (reference sequence). Here the CDR3 reads CAWRLESLYNEQFF. The CDR3 region has the DNA TGTGCCTGGAGACTCGAAAGCCTATACAATGAGCAGTTCTTC.

The chain links TRBV15 to TRBJ2-1; 10 nucleotides match TRBD1. The CDR3 totals 14 residues. V shed 6 bases, J shed 4 bases, and the junction held 3 bases outside the gene matches. Germline CDR1 and CDR2: LNHNV and YYDKDF (reference sequence). The CDR3 nucleotides are TGTGCCACCAGTAGGGACAGGGGTTACAATGAGCAGTTCTTC. Its protein is CATSRDRGYNEQFF.

V usage is TRBV11-3 and J usage is TRBJ2-1, with D maybe TRBD2 (5 bases). This CDR3 comprises 13 residues. V lost 2 bases, J lost 7 bases, and 9 bases lay in between. Germline-derived CDR1 and CDR2 are SGHNT and YENEEA. The CDR3 reads CASSLIPGNEQFF. CDR3 DNA: TGTGCCAGCAGCTTAATCCCGGGGAATGAGCAGTTCTTC.

The rearrangement links TRBV11-2 to TRBJ2-5; D is possibly TRBD2 (5 bases). Trimming cost V 2 bases and J 5 bases, with 12 bases left between them. CDR3 size: 14 residues. Germline assignment: CDR1 SGHAT and CDR2 FQNNGV. CDR3 in amino acids: CASSLNPTGETQYF. CDR3 DNA: TGTGCCAGCAGCTTAAACCCTACGGGGGAGACCCAGTACTTC.